Included here is one T cell receptor beta chain sequence, with context. The junction departs from germline at one end; a sequencing error may be responsible. CDR1 is SNHLY, CDR2 FYNNEI, per germline. CDR3 length: 8 residues. This record belongs to a study of blood T cell repertoires in COVID-19. Study summary: Samples representing acute and convalescent COVID-19 were sourced from the United States, Italy and Spain. In each case, the material was cDNA or gDNA derived from T cells, B-cell-depleted T cells, or PBMCs.

Authors' methods: Nucleated cell counts were estimated from reference gene primer amplification. Assay: immunoSEQ multiplex PCR; the TCRdb copy retains only in-frame clones and omits some. That table is the source of V, J and clone size, and D and trimming were worked out from the DNA. The table shows under 250,000 clones, with roughly nine tenths occurring only once. The chain joins TRBV2 to TRBJ1-2; a weak D match, TRBD1 (5 bases). This TCR was sampled from a man aged 55 to 70 with acute or convalescent COVID-19. Specimen: peripheral blood. The CDR3 is CASSTGHF. DNA of the CDR3: TGTGCCAGCAGTACTGGACACTTC.